The 12 T cell receptor beta chains in this list originate from one sample, sequenced in a study of blood T cell repertoires in COVID-19. Sequenced by immunoSEQ multiplex PCR; TCRdb stores in-frame clones only, minus some. The data contain about 93,000 clones, about nine tenths of them seen just once; the ten biggest clones take up over 5%. Specimen: peripheral blood. The receptors originated from a man aged 55 to 70 with COVID-19, enrolled during active disease.

The CDR3 nucleotides are TGTGCCAGCTCACCTGGACAGGGATGGAATGAGCAGTTCTTC. Its protein product is CASSPGQGWNEQFF. The V and J genes are TRBV18 and TRBJ2-1, with 8 bases aligning to TRBD1. Per germline, CDR1 KGHSH and CDR2 LQKENI. The CDR3 is made up of 14 amino acids. Trimming at V came to 3 bases and at J to 7 bases, leaving 5 bases not matched to a gene.

This rearrangement joins TRBV5-4 to TRBJ1-1, with 7 bases fitting TRBD1. The CDR3 is made up of 15 amino acids. With 4 bases clipped from V and 4 bases from J, the junction kept 10 bases outside the gene matches. Germline CDR1 is SGHNT and CDR2 is YYREEE (reference sequence). In DNA form, the CDR3 reads TGTGCCAGCAGCCGGCGACAGGGTAGGGGCACTGAAGCTTTCTTT. It translates to CASSRRQGRGTEAFF.

A single count supports this clone. J is TRBJ1-1 and V is TRBV5-1, with D hard to call. This CDR3 has 17 amino acids. CDR1 and CDR2 (germline): SGHRS, YFSETQ. V lost 4 bases, J lost 1 base, and 20 bases lay in between. The CDR3 sequence is CASSPSEVSSTNTEAFF. DNA of the CDR3: TGCGCCAGCAGCCCCTCTGAGGTGAGTTCTACGAACACTGAAGCTTTCTTT.

The CDR3 here is CASSPEPRDSHGYTF. Written as DNA, the CDR3 is TGTGCCAGCTCACCGGAGCCTCGGGACAGCCATGGCTACACCTTC. The chain recombines TRBV18 with TRBJ1-2; 7 nucleotides line up with TRBD1. The CDR3 runs 15 residues. The trim removed 3 bases at V and 6 bases at J, leaving 10 bases unmatched. Germline lookup yields CDR1 KGHSH and CDR2 LQKENI.

V and J are TRBV19 and TRBJ1-5; D is unresolved. The CDR3 length is 13 residues. The V and J ends lost 3 bases and 6 bases respectively, with 9 bases between them. CDR1 and CDR2 (germline): LNHDA, SQIVND (reference sequence). CDR3 residues: CASSIFWAQPQHF. The CDR3 DNA reads TGTGCCAGTAGTATTTTTTGGGCTCAGCCCCAGCATTTT.

V is TRBV30 and J is TRBJ1-5; TRBD1 is a possible D gene (5 bases). The ends were cut back, 1 base at V and 7 bases at J, with 17 bases in the middle. The germline V gene encodes CDR1 GTSNPN and CDR2 SVGIG (reference sequence). The CDR3 consists of 15 residues. CDR3 loop: CAWSGQLVSGQPQHF. DNA of the CDR3: TGTGCCTGGAGTGGACAGTTGGTCTCAGGACAGCCCCAGCATTTT.

V and J are TRBV9 and TRBJ1-6; TRBD1 aligns across 11 bases. The germline CDR1 and CDR2 sequences are SGDLS and YYNGEE. CDR3 length: 15 residues. Trimming at V came to 3 bases and at J to 14 bases, leaving 10 bases not matched to a gene. The DNA for the CDR3 is TGTGCCAGCAGCGAGGGACAGGGGGGTTTAGGGGCCCTCCACTTT. Translation: CASSEGQGGLGALHF.

V usage is TRBV4-3 and J usage is TRBJ1-4; D unclear. Per germline, CDR1 LGHNA and CDR2 YSLEER. The V end lost 0 bases, the J end lost 7 bases, and 9 bases lay between the germline ends. CDR3 length: 14 amino acids. The CDR3 is CASSQDGRSEKLFF. For the CDR3, the DNA is TGCGCCAGCAGCCAAGATGGGAGGAGTGAAAAACTGTTTTTT.

V usage is TRBV4-1 and J usage is TRBJ1-4; D may be TRBD1 (5 bases). Germline V gene sequence: CDR1 MGHRA, CDR2 YSYEKL. V lost 1 base and J lost 8, with 11 bases in between. CDR3 length: 14 residues. The chain's CDR3 is CASSQVGGGEKLFF. The DNA for the CDR3 is TGCGCCAGCAGCCAAGTGGGGGGTGGGGAAAAACTGTTTTTT.

This CDR3 is CASSIESSGTYEQYF. The CDR3 DNA reads TGTGCCAGCAGCATCGAGAGTAGCGGGACCTACGAGCAGTACTTC. The V and J genes are TRBV5-4 and TRBJ2-7; 8 positions match TRBD2. This CDR3 has 15 residues. Germline V gene lookup returns CDR1 SGHNT and CDR2 YYREEE (reference sequence). After removal of 4 bases from V and 2 bases from J, the junction contained 8 bases not matched to a gene.

This clone was seen more than once but under ten times. This chain joins TRBV7-9 and TRBJ2-7; 9 bases align to TRBD1. The V and J ends lost 4 bases and 2 bases, in that order; junction bases with no gene match: 6. This CDR3 is 15 amino acids long. CDR1 is SEHNR and CDR2 is FQNEAQ in the germline V gene (reference sequence). Here the CDR3 DNA reads TGTGCCAGCAGCTATTGGACAGGGGTCCCCTACGAGCAGTACTTC. Translation: CASSYWTGVPYEQYF.

The chain couples TRBV7-2 to TRBJ2-1; the D is unclear. The CDR3 sequence is 16 residues long. Per the germline V gene, CDR1 is SGHTA and CDR2 is FQGNSA. The germline V and J ends were trimmed by 1 base and 4 bases, with 14 bases remaining between them. The CDR3 DNA reads as TGTGCCAGCAGCTTAGAGGCGACCCGGCGGTACAATGAGCAGTTCTTC. Protein product: CASSLEATRRYNEQFF.